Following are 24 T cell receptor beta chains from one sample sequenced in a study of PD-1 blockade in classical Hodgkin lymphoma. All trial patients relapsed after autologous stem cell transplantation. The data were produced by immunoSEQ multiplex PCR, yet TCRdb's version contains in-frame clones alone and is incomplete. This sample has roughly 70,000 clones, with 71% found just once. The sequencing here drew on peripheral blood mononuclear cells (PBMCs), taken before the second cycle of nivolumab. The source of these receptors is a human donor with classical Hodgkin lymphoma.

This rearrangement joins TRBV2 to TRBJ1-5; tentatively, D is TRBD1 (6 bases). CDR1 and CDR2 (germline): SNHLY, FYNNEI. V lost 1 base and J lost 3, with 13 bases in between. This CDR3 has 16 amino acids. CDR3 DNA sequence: TGTGCCAGCAGTGAAGGGGGGCCTACCCTCAATCAGCCCCAGCATTTT. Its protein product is CASSEGGPTLNQPQHF.

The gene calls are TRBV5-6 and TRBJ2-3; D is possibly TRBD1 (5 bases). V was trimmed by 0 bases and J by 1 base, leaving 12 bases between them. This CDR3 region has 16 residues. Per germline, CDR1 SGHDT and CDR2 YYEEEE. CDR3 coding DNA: TGTGCCAGCAGCTTGGGGCAGGGAATGGGCACAGATACGCAGTATTTT. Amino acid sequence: CASSLGQGMGTDTQYF.

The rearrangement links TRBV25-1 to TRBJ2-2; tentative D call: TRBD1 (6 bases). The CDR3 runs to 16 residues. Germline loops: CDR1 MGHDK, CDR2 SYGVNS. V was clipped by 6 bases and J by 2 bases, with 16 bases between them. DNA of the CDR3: TGTGCCAGCAGAGAGTCGGGACATTTAAACACCGGGGAGCTGTTTTTT. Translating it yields CASRESGHLNTGELFF.

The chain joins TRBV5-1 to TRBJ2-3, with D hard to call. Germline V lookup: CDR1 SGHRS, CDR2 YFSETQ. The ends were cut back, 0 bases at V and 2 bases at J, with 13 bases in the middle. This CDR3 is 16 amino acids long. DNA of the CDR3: TGCGCCAGCAGCTTGGCAGTGGAGTTCAACACAGATACGCAGTATTTT. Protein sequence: CASSLAVEFNTDTQYF.

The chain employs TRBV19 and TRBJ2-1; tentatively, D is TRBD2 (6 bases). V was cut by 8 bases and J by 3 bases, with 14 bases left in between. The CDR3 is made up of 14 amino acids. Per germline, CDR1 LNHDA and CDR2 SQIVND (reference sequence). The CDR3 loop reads CASQEGWSYNEQFF. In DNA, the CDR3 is TGTGCCAGTCAGGAGGGTTGGAGCTACAATGAGCAGTTCTTC.

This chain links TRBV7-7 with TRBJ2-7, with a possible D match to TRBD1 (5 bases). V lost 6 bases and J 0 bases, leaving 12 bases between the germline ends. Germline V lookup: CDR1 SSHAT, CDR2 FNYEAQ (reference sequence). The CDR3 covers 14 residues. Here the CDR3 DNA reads TGTGCCAGCAGTCCTCAGGGTTTCTCCTACGAGCAGTACTTC. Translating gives CASSPQGFSYEQYF.

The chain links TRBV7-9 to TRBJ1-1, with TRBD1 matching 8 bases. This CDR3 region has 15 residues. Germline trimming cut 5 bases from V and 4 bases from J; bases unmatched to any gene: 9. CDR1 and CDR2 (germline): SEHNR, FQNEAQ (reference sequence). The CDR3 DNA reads TGTGCCAGCAGCCCAGATGGACAGGGCACCACTGAAGCTTTCTTT. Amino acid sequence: CASSPDGQGTTEAFF. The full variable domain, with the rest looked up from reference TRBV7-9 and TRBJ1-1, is DTGVSQNPRHKITKRGQNVTFRCDPISEHNRLYWYRQTLGQGPEFLTYFQNEAQLEKSRLLSDRFSAERPKGSFSTLEIQRTEQGDSAMYLCASSPDGQGTTEAFFGQGTRLTVV.

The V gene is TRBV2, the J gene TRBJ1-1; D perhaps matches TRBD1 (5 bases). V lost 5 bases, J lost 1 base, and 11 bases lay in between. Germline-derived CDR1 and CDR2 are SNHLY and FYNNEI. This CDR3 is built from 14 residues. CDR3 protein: CASSLGTANTEAFF. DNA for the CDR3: TGTGCCAGCAGTTTAGGGACGGCGAACACTGAAGCTTTCTTT. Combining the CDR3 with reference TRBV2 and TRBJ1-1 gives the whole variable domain EPEVTQTPSHQVTQMGQEVILRCVPISNHLYFYWYRQILGQKVEFLVSFYNNEISEKSEIFDDQFSVERPDGSNFTLKIRSTKLEDSAMYFCASSLGTANTEAFFGQGTRLTVV.

The CDR3 spells CASSPGSLPYEQYF. Here the CDR3 DNA reads TGTGCCAGCAGCCCGGGCAGTCTGCCCTACGAGCAGTACTTC. The gene calls are TRBV7-9 and TRBJ2-7; D gene ambiguous. The V and J ends lost 5 bases and 2 bases respectively, with 13 bases between them. The CDR3 contains 14 residues. The V gene's germline CDR1 is SEHNR and CDR2 FQNEAQ (reference sequence). Supplemented by reference TRBV7-9 and TRBJ2-7, the full variable domain reads DTGVSQNPRHKITKRGQNVTFRCDPISEHNRLYWYRQTLGQGPEFLTYFQNEAQLEKSRLLSDRFSAERPKGSFSTLEIQRTEQGDSAMYLCASSPGSLPYEQYFGPGTRLTVT.

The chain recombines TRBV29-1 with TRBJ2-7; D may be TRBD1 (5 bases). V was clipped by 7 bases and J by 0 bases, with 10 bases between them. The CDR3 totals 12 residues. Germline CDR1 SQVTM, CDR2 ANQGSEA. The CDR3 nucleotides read TGCAGCGGGGTCAGGGTCTCCTACGAGCAGTACTTC. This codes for CSGVRVSYEQYF.

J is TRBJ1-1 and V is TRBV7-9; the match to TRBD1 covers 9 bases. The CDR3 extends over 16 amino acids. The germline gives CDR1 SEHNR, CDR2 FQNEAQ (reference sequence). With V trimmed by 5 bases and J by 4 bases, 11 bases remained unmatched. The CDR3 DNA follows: TGTGCCAGCAGCCTAAGGAAGACAGGGGGAGGCACTGAAGCTTTCTTT. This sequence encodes CASSLRKTGGGTEAFF.

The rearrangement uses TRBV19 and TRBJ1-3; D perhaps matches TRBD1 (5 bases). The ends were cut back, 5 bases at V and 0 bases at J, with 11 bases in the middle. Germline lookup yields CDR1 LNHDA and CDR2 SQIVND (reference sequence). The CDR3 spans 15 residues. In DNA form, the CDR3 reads TGTGCCAGTAGTCCCCAGGGTTACTCTGGAAACACCATATATTTT. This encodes CASSPQGYSGNTIYF.

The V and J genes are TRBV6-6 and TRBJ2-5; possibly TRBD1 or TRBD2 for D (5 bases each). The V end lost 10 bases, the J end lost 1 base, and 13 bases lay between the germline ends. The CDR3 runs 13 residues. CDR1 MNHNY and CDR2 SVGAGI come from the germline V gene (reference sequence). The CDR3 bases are TGTGCCACCAACCCTGGGGGCCAAGAGACCCAGTACTTC. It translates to CATNPGGQETQYF.

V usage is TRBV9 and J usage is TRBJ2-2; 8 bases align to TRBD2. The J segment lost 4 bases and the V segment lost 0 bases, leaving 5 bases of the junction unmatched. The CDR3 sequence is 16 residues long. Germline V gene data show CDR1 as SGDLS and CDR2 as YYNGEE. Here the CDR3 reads CASSVVVAGLTGELFF. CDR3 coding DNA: TGTGCCAGCAGCGTAGTAGTAGCGGGGCTCACCGGGGAGCTGTTTTTT.

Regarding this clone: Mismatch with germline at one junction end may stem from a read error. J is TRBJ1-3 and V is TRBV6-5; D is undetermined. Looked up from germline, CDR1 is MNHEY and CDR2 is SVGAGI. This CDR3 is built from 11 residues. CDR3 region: CASGYGNTIYF. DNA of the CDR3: TGTGCCAGCGGTTACGGAAACACCATATATTTT.

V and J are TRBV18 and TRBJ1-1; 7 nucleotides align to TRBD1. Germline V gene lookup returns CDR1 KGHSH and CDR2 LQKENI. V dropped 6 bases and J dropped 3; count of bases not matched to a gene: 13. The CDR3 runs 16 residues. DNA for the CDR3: TGTGCCAGCTCGCCAATAGACAGGGTAGAAGACACTGAAGCTTTCTTT. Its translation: CASSPIDRVEDTEAFF.

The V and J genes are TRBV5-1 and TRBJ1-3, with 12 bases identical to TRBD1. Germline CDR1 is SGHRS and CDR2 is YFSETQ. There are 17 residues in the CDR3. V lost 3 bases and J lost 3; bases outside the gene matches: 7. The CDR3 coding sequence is TGCGCCAGCAGCTCTGGGACAGGGGGCGCGGGTGGAAACACCATATATTTT. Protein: CASSSGTGGAGGNTIYF.

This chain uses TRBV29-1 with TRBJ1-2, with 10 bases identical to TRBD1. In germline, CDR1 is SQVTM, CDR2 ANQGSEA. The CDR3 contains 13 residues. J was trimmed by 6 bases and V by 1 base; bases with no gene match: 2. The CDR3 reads CSVEGGQGHGYTF. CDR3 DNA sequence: TGCAGCGTTGAAGGGGGACAGGGGCATGGCTACACCTTC. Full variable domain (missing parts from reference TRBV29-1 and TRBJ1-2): SAVISQKPSRDICQRGTSLTIQCQVDSQVTMMFWYRQQPGQSLTLIATANQGSEATYESGFVIDKFPISRPNLTFSTLTVSNMSPEDSSIYLCSVEGGQGHGYTFGSGTRLTVV.

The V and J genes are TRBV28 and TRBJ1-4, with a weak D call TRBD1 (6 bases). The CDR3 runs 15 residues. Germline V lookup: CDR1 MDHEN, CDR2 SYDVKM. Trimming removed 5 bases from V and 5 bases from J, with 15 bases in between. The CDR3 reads CASSLTGSPNEKLFF. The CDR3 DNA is TGTGCCAGCAGTCTAACAGGGAGCCCAAATGAAAAACTGTTTTTT.

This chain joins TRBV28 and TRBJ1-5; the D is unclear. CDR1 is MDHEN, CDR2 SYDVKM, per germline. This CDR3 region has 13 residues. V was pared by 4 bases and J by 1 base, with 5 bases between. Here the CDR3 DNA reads TGTGCCAGCAGTTACACGAGCAATCAGCCCCAGCATTTT. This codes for CASSYTSNQPQHF.

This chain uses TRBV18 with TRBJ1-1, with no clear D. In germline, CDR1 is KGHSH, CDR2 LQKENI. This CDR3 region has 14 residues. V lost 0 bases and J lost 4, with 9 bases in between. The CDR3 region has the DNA TGTGCCAGCTCACCACCGATGGAGGGCACTGAAGCTTTCTTT. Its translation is CASSPPMEGTEAFF.

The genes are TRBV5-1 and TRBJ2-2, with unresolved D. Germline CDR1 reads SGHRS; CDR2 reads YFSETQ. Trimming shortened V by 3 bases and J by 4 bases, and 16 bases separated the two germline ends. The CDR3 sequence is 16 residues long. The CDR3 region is CASSSTTNPSTGELFF. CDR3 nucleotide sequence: TGCGCCAGCAGCTCGACGACCAACCCGAGCACCGGGGAGCTGTTTTTT.

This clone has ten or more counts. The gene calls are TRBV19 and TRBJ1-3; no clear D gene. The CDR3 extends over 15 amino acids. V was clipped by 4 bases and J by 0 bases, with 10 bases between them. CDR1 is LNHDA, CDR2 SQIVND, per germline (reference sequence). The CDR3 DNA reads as TGTGCCAGTAGTACAAGAATTTACTCTGGAAACACCATATATTTT. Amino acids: CASSTRIYSGNTIYF. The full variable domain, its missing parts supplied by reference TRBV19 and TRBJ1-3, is DGGITQSPKYLFRKEGQNVTLSCEQNLNHDAMYWYRQDPGQGLRLIYYSQIVNDFQKGDIAEGYSVSREKKESFPLTVTSAQKNPTAFYLCASSTRIYSGNTIYFGEGSWLTVV.

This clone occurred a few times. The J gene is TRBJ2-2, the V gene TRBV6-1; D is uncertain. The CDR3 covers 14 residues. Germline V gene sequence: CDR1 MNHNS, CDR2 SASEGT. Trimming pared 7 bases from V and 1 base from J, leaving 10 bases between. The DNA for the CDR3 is TGTGCCAGCACTTTCGCAGAGAACACCGGGGAGCTGTTTTTT. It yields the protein CASTFAENTGELFF.